This record covers a single TCR beta chain. TCRdb called the RT-PCR reads again in MiXCR, with one record for every CDR3 protein. This table has some 550,000 distinct CDR3 sequences, around 25% appearing once. The sample is drawn from a study of response to subunit inactivated influenza vaccine. This CDR3 contains 13 residues. Trimming took 8 bases from V and 5 from J, leaving 12 bases between them. This sample was also put to use in a study of T cells expressing NK-cell markers. As reported in that work: Researchers built TCR beta cDNA using 5'RACE template switching with UMIs. For several experiments, T cell sorting was restricted to the alpha-beta TCR population by means of an anti-gamma-delta TCR antibody. The CD3+CD56-NKG2C+ fraction of several donors was likewise dominated by these clonotypes.

This TCR came from a man aged 50-59 years who received an inactivated influenza vaccine. The V call is TRBV12-3 or TRBV12-4, the J call TRBJ1-4, with D possibly matching TRBD1 (6 bases). This specimen was CD4+ T cells sorted from PBMCs, taken less than 13 days after vaccination. The CDR3 is CASDEGGNEKLFF. CDR3 coding DNA: TGTGCCAGCGATGAGGGGGGGAATGAAAAACTGTTTTTT.